These T cell receptor beta chains were read from a single sample in a study of regulatory T cells in long-lasting Graves disease. TCRdb recomputed calls from the multiplex PCR reads with MiXCR, one row per CDR3 protein. The table includes 350,000 to 450,000 distinct CDR3 sequences, roughly 24% detected once. Source: peripheral blood mononuclear cells (PBMCs), taken when the disease was refractory, from a patient treated with antithyroid drugs. Receptor source: a woman between 35 and 50 years old with Graves disease. CDR3s include the opening cysteine and the closing phenylalanine or tryptophan. D genes are given only for firm matches. Where a row states a size, it is once, few, many or the class of an expanded clone; other rows omit it.

D: -
size: many
J: TRBJ1-6
V: TRBV28
DNA: TGTGCCAGCAGTCCCCTGAGAACCGTTCTATCCCTCCACTTT
CDR3: CASSPLRTVLSLHF

D: -
size: many
J: TRBJ2-5
V: TRBV28
DNA: TGTGCCAGCAGTTTCCCCGCATCTCGGATTGAAGAGACCCAGTACTTC
CDR3: CASSFPASRIEETQYF

D: TRBD1
size: -
J: TRBJ1-2
V: TRBV7-2
DNA: TGTGCCAGCAGCTTAGGGGGACAGGTGGGGGGCTACACCTTC
CDR3: CASSLGGQVGGYTF

D: -
size: -
J: TRBJ2-1
V: TRBV7-3
DNA: TGTGCCAGCAGCTTTATGGGTCAGGGGTCAAATGAGCAGTTCTTC
CDR3: CASSFMGQGSNEQFF

D: -
size: -
J: TRBJ2-1
V: TRBV20-1
DNA: TGCAGTGCCTCGGATCTGGGGGCCGGTAATGAGCAGTTCTTC
CDR3: CSASDLGAGNEQFF

D: TRBD1
size: many
J: TRBJ1-4
V: TRBV13
DNA: TGTGCCAGCAGCATGACAGGGGGCGGTGAAAAACTGTTTTTT
CDR3: CASSMTGGGEKLFF

D: -
size: -
J: TRBJ2-1
V: TRBV28
DNA: TGTGCCAGCACCCTTCGGGGTGCTTACAATGAGCAGTTCTTC
CDR3: CASTLRGAYNEQFF

D: -
size: many
J: TRBJ1-2
V: TRBV12-3/TRBV12-4
DNA: TGTGCCAGCAGTCTCCCTAAGGGGGTCTATGGCTACACCTTC
CDR3: CASSLPKGVYGYTF

D: -
size: few
J: TRBJ2-7
V: TRBV20-1
DNA: TGCAGTGCTAGTGGGTACGGGAGCTCCTACGAGCAGTACTTC
CDR3: CSASGYGSSYEQYF

D: -
size: few
J: TRBJ1-2
V: TRBV14
DNA: TGTGCCAGCAGCCAAGATCCCAGTTATGGCTACACCTTC
CDR3: CASSQDPSYGYTF

D: TRBD1
size: few
J: TRBJ1-2
V: TRBV19
DNA: TGTGCCAGTAGTGGTCAGGGGGGGCTGACTAACTATGGCTACACCTTC
CDR3: CASSGQGGLTNYGYTF

D: -
size: many
J: TRBJ2-7
V: TRBV12-3/TRBV12-4
DNA: TGTGCCAGCAGGGCCCGGGACGGGAGCTCCTACGAGCAGTACTTC
CDR3: CASRARDGSSYEQYF

D: TRBD2
size: few
J: TRBJ2-2
V: TRBV20-1
DNA: TGCAGTGCGGAGCGGGAGGGCCGAACCGGGGAGCTGTTTTTT
CDR3: CSAEREGRTGELFF

D: -
size: -
J: TRBJ1-2
V: TRBV6-1
DNA: TGTGCCAGCAGCCCCGGGGGGTATGGCTACACCTTC
CDR3: CASSPGGYGYTF

D: -
size: many
J: TRBJ2-5
V: TRBV7-9
DNA: TGTGCCAGCAGCCCCCAAGAGGGGAGTGAGACCCAGTACTTC
CDR3: CASSPQEGSETQYF

D: -
size: -
J: TRBJ1-1
V: TRBV28
DNA: TGTGCCAGCAGTTTACAAGCGATGAACACTGAAGCTTTCTTT
CDR3: CASSLQAMNTEAFF

D: TRBD1
size: -
J: TRBJ2-7
V: TRBV18
DNA: TGTGCCAGCTCACCAATAGGGACAGGGACCTACGAGCAGTACTTC
CDR3: CASSPIGTGTYEQYF

D: TRBD1
size: many
J: TRBJ1-1
V: TRBV28
DNA: TGTGCCAGCGGATCACAGGGGAGAACTGAAGCTTTCTTT
CDR3: CASGSQGRTEAFF

D: -
size: -
J: TRBJ2-5
V: TRBV19
DNA: TGTGCCAGTAGTATACGCGACAGAGAAGAGACCCAGTACTTC
CDR3: CASSIRDREETQYF

D: -
size: -
J: TRBJ1-2
V: TRBV28
DNA: TGTGCCAGCAGTTTATCCGGCTTTATCCTCGGCTATGGCTACACCTTC
CDR3: CASSLSGFILGYGYTF